The next 26 T cell receptor beta chains were all read from a single sample in a study. The TRBV12-4/TRBJ1-2 clonotypes were amplified using barcode primers with ligated adaptors. TCRdb analysed the multiplex PCR reads with MiXCR anew, one entry per CDR3 protein. The data hold 600 to 750 distinct CDR3 sequences, with under 30% observed a single time. Material: tumor-infiltrating naive CD4+ T cells sorted from the breast tumor. Subset of the sample: naive CD4+ T cells, CD4+CD45RA+CD25-. These receptors were collected from a female donor with breast cancer.

This clonotype counts as medium-sized. The rearrangement uses TRBV12-3 or TRBV12-4 and TRBJ1-2; maybe TRBD1 (5 bases). Trimming removed 6 bases from V and 2 bases from J, with 13 bases in between. The CDR3 consists of 14 residues. CDR3 nucleotide sequence: TGTGCCAGCAGCCGACAGCTCCAAAACTATGGCTACACCTTC. Amino acids: CASSRQLQNYGYTF.

In its sample, this clonotype ranks as large. The rearrangement links TRBV12-3 or TRBV12-4 to TRBJ1-2, with D possibly TRBD1 on 5 matching bases. V was cut by 2 bases and J by 4 bases, with 8 bases left in between. The CDR3 covers 13 residues. For the CDR3, the DNA is TGTGCCAGCAGTTTAAACAGGAGCTATGGCTACACCTTC. Amino acid sequence: CASSLNRSYGYTF.

By sample share, this clonotype is large. The chain couples TRBV12-3 or TRBV12-4 to TRBJ1-2; TRBD1 is a possible D gene (6 bases). V was clipped by 3 bases and J by 5 bases, with 10 bases between them. The CDR3 is 13 residues long. CDR3 nucleotides: TGTGCCAGCAGTTTTCACAGGGCATATGGCTACACCTTC. Its translation is CASSFHRAYGYTF.

In the case of this clonotype: A much larger clone sits a single nucleotide away, making a read error possible. This rearrangement joins TRBV12-3 or TRBV12-4 to TRBJ1-2, with D maybe TRBD1 (5 bases). CDR3 length equals 13 residues. The CDR3 bases are TGTGCCGGCAGTAACAGGTTCATCTATGGCTACACCTTC. Translating it yields CAGSNRFIYGYTF.

This clonotype rates as medium-sized. A much larger clone differs by one base, so this may be a read error. The rearrangement links TRBV12-3 or TRBV12-4 to TRBJ1-2; no firm D call. The CDR3 runs 12 residues. The CDR3 here is CASSRIAYGHTF. The CDR3 DNA sequence: TGTGCCAGCAGTAGAATAGCTTATGGCCACACCTTC.

This clonotype has only a few counts. This may come from a read error, since a much larger clone is one base off. The chain employs TRBV12-3 or TRBV12-4 and TRBJ1-2; D call uncertain. V lost 5 bases, J lost 4 bases, and 11 bases lay in between. This CDR3 has 13 amino acids. The CDR3 is CASSTGASYGYTF. CDR3 DNA sequence: TGTGCCAGCAGTACGGGAGCCAGCTATGGCTACACCTTC.

By frequency in the sample, this clonotype is large. V is TRBV12-3 or TRBV12-4 and J is TRBJ1-2; 7 bases match TRBD1. CDR3 size: 13 residues. The ends lost 6 bases at V and 9 bases at J; junction bases unmatched: 10. The CDR3 loop is CASSPAGTVSYTF. DNA for the CDR3: TGTGCCAGCAGCCCTGCCGGGACAGTCAGCTACACCTTC.

The chain employs TRBV12-3 or TRBV12-4 and TRBJ1-2; D remains unclear. V was cut by 4 bases and J by 10 bases, with 19 bases left in between. CDR3 size: 14 residues. The chain's CDR3 is CASSYVPLRHDYTF. The CDR3 coding sequence is TGTGCCAGCAGTTACGTCCCACTTCGCCATGACTACACCTTC.

By proportion, this clonotype is medium-sized. The genes are TRBV12-3 or TRBV12-4 and TRBJ1-2; no clear D gene. V lost 5 bases and J lost 4, with 5 bases in between. This CDR3 is built from 11 residues. CDR3 in DNA: TGTGCCAGCAGTCCCGGCTATGGCTACACCTTC. The encoded protein is CASSPGYGYTF.

This clonotype is large (0.1 to 1%). The chain couples TRBV12-3 or TRBV12-4 to TRBJ1-2; 9 nucleotides match TRBD1. The CDR3 consists of 14 residues. With V trimmed by 6 bases and J by 5 bases, 7 bases remained unmatched. The CDR3 loop reads CASSRDRERYGYTF. For the CDR3, the DNA is TGTGCCAGCAGCCGGGACAGGGAACGATATGGCTACACCTTC.

This clonotype is labeled medium-sized. V gene TRBV12-3 or TRBV12-4 combines with J gene TRBJ1-2, with D uncertain. The CDR3 has 11 amino acids. Deletions cut 4 bases from V and 7 bases from J, with 7 bases between. CDR3 protein: CASSSSSGYTF. In DNA, the CDR3 is TGTGCCAGCAGTTCTAGTAGTGGCTACACCTTC.

This clonotype rates as large. The chain carries TRBV12-3 or TRBV12-4 and TRBJ1-2; D may be TRBD1 (5 bases). The CDR3 is 14 residues long. The ends were cut back, 6 bases at V and 4 bases at J, with 15 bases in the middle. CDR3 sequence: CASRPTDSVYGYTF. In DNA form, the CDR3 reads TGTGCCAGCAGACCCACCGACAGTGTCTATGGCTACACCTTC.

This clonotype qualifies as medium-sized (0.01 to 0.1%). The V call is TRBV12-3 or TRBV12-4, the J call TRBJ1-2; D perhaps matches TRBD1 (5 bases). CDR3 length: 14 amino acids. With 1 base removed from V and 4 bases from J, the gap between germline ends came to 10 bases. The CDR3: CASSLVGRGYGYTF. The CDR3 DNA sequence: TGTGCCAGCAGTTTAGTCGGTAGGGGCTATGGCTACACCTTC.

This clonotype is deemed large. The gene calls are TRBV12-3 or TRBV12-4 and TRBJ1-2; 10 nucleotides match TRBD1. This CDR3 spans 14 amino acids. J lost 8 bases, V lost 5 bases, and 8 bases had no gene match. CDR3 residues: CASSPGQGFGGYTF. The DNA for the CDR3 is TGTGCCAGCAGTCCGGGACAGGGGTTCGGCGGCTACACCTTC.

By proportion, this clonotype is medium-sized. The rearrangement joins TRBV12-3 or TRBV12-4 to TRBJ1-2; D gene unclear. Deletions cut 1 base from V and 3 bases from J, with 15 bases between. CDR3 length: 16 amino acids. The CDR3: CASSLGRLEVYYGYTF. The CDR3 DNA follows: TGTGCCAGCAGTTTAGGCAGGTTGGAGGTGTACTATGGCTACACCTTC.

This clonotype is judged medium-sized. This chain joins TRBV12-3 or TRBV12-4 and TRBJ1-2; D is unresolved. Trimming stripped 5 bases from V and 4 bases from J, with 5 bases between. This CDR3 has 11 residues. CDR3 sequence reads: CASSLPYGYTF. The CDR3 region has the DNA TGTGCCAGCAGTCTTCCCTATGGCTACACCTTC.

Details on this clonotype: One base away lies a much larger clone, so this may be a sequencing read error. The V gene is TRBV12-3 or TRBV12-4, the J gene TRBJ1-2; D not certain. The CDR3 length is 15 residues. DNA for the CDR3: TGTGCCAGCAGTTCCCCTGGGGAGGTTGGCTATAGCTACACCTTC. Translating it yields CASSSPGEVGYSYTF.

This chain uses TRBV12-3 or TRBV12-4 with TRBJ1-2; 7 bases fit TRBD1. The V and J ends lost 6 bases and 3 bases, in that order; junction bases with no gene match: 4. This CDR3 spans 13 amino acids. The CDR3 coding sequence is TGTGCCAGCAGGTACACAGGGGACTATGGCTACACCTTC. This gives the protein CASRYTGDYGYTF.

In its sample, this clonotype ranks as large. The chain has TRBV12-3 or TRBV12-4 and TRBJ1-2, with TRBD1 matching over 8 bases. The CDR3 contains 15 residues. V shed 5 bases, J shed 8 bases, and the junction held 13 bases outside the gene matches. The CDR3 region is CASSLGDRFVRGYTF. The DNA for the CDR3 is TGTGCCAGCAGTCTAGGGGACAGGTTTGTGCGGGGCTACACCTTC.

The chain carries TRBV12-3 or TRBV12-4 and TRBJ1-2, with TRBD1 identical over 7 bases. The CDR3 totals 14 residues. V lost 5 bases and J lost 5; bases outside the gene matches: 8. The CDR3 region has the DNA TGTGCCAGCAGTAGGGACAGAGCAAGTTATGGCTACACCTTC. Translated, it gives CASSRDRASYGYTF.

In regard to this clonotype: A much larger clone differs from this one at a single base, so this may be a read error. Given the absence of the conserved phenylalanine or tryptophan at the CDR3 end, a read error is likely. This chain uses TRBV12-3 or TRBV12-4 with TRBJ1-2; possible D gene TRBD1, 6 bases. CDR3 length: 13 amino acids. Between the trimmed V and J ends, which lost 6 bases and 5 bases, there was a span of 13 bases. The CDR3 loop is CASSPTGQYGYTI. The CDR3 DNA follows: TGTGCCAGCAGCCCTACCGGACAGTATGGCTACACCATC.

This clonotype is categorized as medium-sized. This rearrangement joins TRBV12-3 or TRBV12-4 to TRBJ1-2, with a tentative D call TRBD1 (5 bases). The CDR3 extends over 13 amino acids. V was clipped by 6 bases and J by 4 bases, with 12 bases between them. CDR3 DNA sequence: TGTGCCAGCAGGCCTGGCAGGGCCTATGGCTACACCTTC. It specifies CASRPGRAYGYTF.

By sample share, this clonotype is medium-sized. The chain's CDR3 is CASSLGFIRAVGYTF. The CDR3 DNA is TGTGCCAGCAGTTTGGGGTTCATCAGAGCGGTTGGCTACACCTTC. The V gene is TRBV12-3 or TRBV12-4, the J gene TRBJ1-2; D not certain. The CDR3 is 15 residues long. Deletions cut 3 bases from V and 7 bases from J, with 18 bases between.

This clonotype has just a few counts. This rearrangement joins TRBV12-3 or TRBV12-4 to TRBJ1-2; D gene unclear. This CDR3 comprises 12 residues. V was cut by 5 bases and J by 7 bases, with 11 bases left in between. For the CDR3, the DNA is TGTGCCAGCAGTCAAGAACTGGTTGGCTACACCTTC. Translated, it gives CASSQELVGYTF.

This clonotype was detected only a few times. This chain links TRBV12-3 or TRBV12-4 with TRBJ1-2; D ambiguous. With 5 bases removed from V and 7 bases from J, the gap between germline ends came to 11 bases. The CDR3 totals 12 residues. The CDR3, as DNA: TGTGCCAGCAGTCAAAGACTGGTTGGCTACACCTTC. It translates to CASSQRLVGYTF.

Comment on this clonotype: The junction differs from germline at one of its ends, possibly a read error. The chain combines TRBV12-3 or TRBV12-4 with TRBJ1-2; the D gene is possibly TRBD1 (5 bases). The CDR3 covers 13 residues. This chain's CDR3 is CASGHGAGYSYTF. The DNA of the CDR3 is TGTGCCAGCGGTCACGGGGCGGGCTATAGCTACACCTTC.